Presented here are 20 T cell receptor beta chains from one specimen sequenced in a study of cytomegalovirus exposure and HLA in healthy donors. 60 Vbeta and 13 Jbeta primers were used in PCR. Measured with immunoSEQ multiplex PCR; TCRdb has only the in-frame clones, and not every one. Of 75,000 to 95,000 clones listed, roughly four fifths are singletons. The sequenced sample consisted of PBMCs. All receptors derive from a human donor in good health.

The rearrangement joins TRBV18 to TRBJ2-7; TRBD2 matches at 9 bases. Germline V CDR1 and CDR2: KGHSH, LQKENI. With V trimmed by 2 bases and J by 7 bases, 9 bases remained unmatched. The CDR3 length is 15 residues. The CDR3 loop reads CASSPTARGGGEQYF. The CDR3 nucleotides are TGTGCCAGCTCACCAACTGCGCGGGGGGGCGGTGAGCAGTACTTC.

The CDR3 loop reads CASSPRGMTNTEAFF. DNA for the CDR3: TGCGCCAGCAGCCCCCGGGGTATGACGAACACTGAAGCTTTCTTT. The chain is built from TRBV4-1 and TRBJ1-1; D is unresolved. Trimming left V 4 bases short and J 1 base short, with 13 bases between. CDR1 and CDR2 from the germline V gene are MGHRA and YSYEKL. CDR3 size: 15 residues.

The V call is TRBV6-5, the J call TRBJ2-5; D remains ambiguous. The CDR3 is 13 residues long. Germline values: CDR1 MNHEY, CDR2 SVGAGI. With 5 bases removed from V and 2 bases from J, the gap between germline ends came to 9 bases. As DNA, the CDR3 is TGTGCCAGCAGTCCGCCCGGTCAAGAGACCCAGTACTTC. This gives the protein CASSPPGQETQYF.

The CDR3 DNA is TGTGCCAGCAGTACAGGGGCGGGCTCCTACGAGCAGTACTTC. It codes for CASSTGAGSYEQYF. V and J are TRBV11-2 and TRBJ2-7; 7 bases fit TRBD1. Germline V gives CDR1 SGHAT, CDR2 FQNNGV. The CDR3 is 14 amino acids. With V trimmed by 6 bases and J by 0 bases, 5 bases remained unmatched.

CDR3 sequence reads: CASSLQGTPSTDTQYF. In nucleotides, the CDR3 is TGCGCCAGCAGCTTACAGGGGACTCCTAGCACAGATACGCAGTATTTT. This sequence joins TRBV5-1 and TRBJ2-3, with D perhaps matching TRBD1 (7 bases). CDR1 and CDR2 (germline): SGHRS, YFSETQ. V was pared by 2 bases and J by 0 bases, with 13 bases between. This CDR3 has 16 residues.

This clone was seen once. V and J are TRBV19 and TRBJ2-1; the match to TRBD2 covers 8 bases. The V gene end was trimmed by 5 bases and the J gene end by 0 bases; junction bases not matched to a gene: 9. Germline V gene sequence: CDR1 LNHDA, CDR2 SQIVND (reference sequence). The CDR3 loop spans 17 amino acids. The CDR3 DNA follows: TGTGCCAGTAGTTCGGGCCGGACTAGCCTCTCCTACAATGAGCAGTTCTTC. This sequence encodes CASSSGRTSLSYNEQFF.

This clone was seen just once. The chain carries TRBV27 and TRBJ1-5; possible D gene TRBD1, 6 bases. In germline, CDR1 is MNHEY, CDR2 SMNVEV (reference sequence). The V end lost 5 bases, the J end lost 3 bases, and 17 bases lay between the germline ends. CDR3 length equals 16 residues. DNA of the CDR3: TGTGCCAGCAGTCCATCACTGGACAGCCTCAATCAGCCCCAGCATTTT. Its protein is CASSPSLDSLNQPQHF.

V gene TRBV19 combines with J gene TRBJ2-2, with no clear D. The CDR3 length is 12 residues. V was clipped by 7 bases and J by 7 bases, with 10 bases between them. CDR1 is LNHDA and CDR2 is SQIVND in the germline V gene (reference sequence). The CDR3 DNA sequence: TGTGCCAGTACCCCCCCCTACGGGGAGCTGTTTTTT. Residues: CASTPPYGELFF.

V usage is TRBV7-2 and J usage is TRBJ1-5; D call uncertain. The germline CDR1 and CDR2 sequences are SGHTA and FQGNSA. The CDR3 totals 14 residues. The V and J ends lost 5 bases and 0 bases respectively, with 8 bases between them. The CDR3 loop is CASSQYYSNQPQHF. CDR3 DNA: TGTGCCAGCAGCCAGTACTATAGCAATCAGCCCCAGCATTTT.

V usage is TRBV5-1 and J usage is TRBJ2-2, with a possible D match to TRBD2 (5 bases). The CDR3 extends over 15 amino acids. Germline values: CDR1 SGHRS, CDR2 YFSETQ. V lost 3 bases and J 1 base, leaving 10 bases between the germline ends. The CDR3 here is CASSSPGLNTGELFF. The CDR3, as DNA: TGCGCCAGCAGCTCCCCCGGACTGAACACCGGGGAGCTGTTTTTT.

The CDR3 is CASSLRSGASAADTQYF. As DNA, the CDR3 is TGTGCCAGCAGCTTAAGGAGTGGGGCTAGCGCCGCAGATACGCAGTATTTT. The chain combines TRBV7-2 with TRBJ2-3, with D possibly being TRBD2 (6 bases). The CDR3 length is 17 residues. The germline V and J ends were trimmed by 2 bases and 4 bases, with 19 bases remaining between them. The germline V gene encodes CDR1 SGHTA and CDR2 FQGNSA.

The gene calls are TRBV11-2 and TRBJ1-1, with 9 bases lining up with TRBD1. Losses at the gene ends were 6 bases for V and 0 bases for J; bases not matched to a gene: 11. From germline, CDR1 is SGHAT and CDR2 FQNNGV. This CDR3 has 17 amino acids. CDR3 amino acids: CASSPHPGTGLNTEAFF. The CDR3 DNA follows: TGTGCCAGCAGTCCCCATCCCGGGACAGGGTTGAACACTGAAGCTTTCTTT.

This chain joins TRBV6-5 and TRBJ1-6, with D possibly TRBD1 on 6 matching bases. Germline V CDR1 and CDR2: MNHEY, SVGAGI. The CDR3 is 14 amino acids. Trimming took off 5 bases at V and 4 bases at J, with 9 bases between the two ends. The CDR3 coding sequence is TGTGCCAGCAGTCCTGGACAGTATAATTCACCCCTCCACTTT. It is translated as CASSPGQYNSPLHF.

With respect to this clone: One junction end disagrees with the germline gene, perhaps due to a read error. The rearrangement uses TRBV7-6 and TRBJ2-1; a weak D match, TRBD2 (5 bases). This CDR3 comprises 12 residues. Looked up from germline, CDR1 is SGHVS and CDR2 is FNYEAQ. The CDR3 sequence: CASSPAGIEQFF. The CDR3, as DNA: TGTGCTAGCAGCCCTGCGGGCATTGAGCAGTTCTTC.

The chain links TRBV6-6 to TRBJ1-5; TRBD1 aligns across 9 bases. V lost 6 bases to trimming and J lost 1 base; unmatched junction nucleotides: 4. CDR3 length equals 15 residues. Germline V gives CDR1 MNHNY, CDR2 SVGAGI (reference sequence). CDR3 DNA sequence: TGTGCCAGCAGACAGACAGGGGGGAGCAATCAGCCCCAGCATTTT. It translates to CASRQTGGSNQPQHF.

The chain combines TRBV7-9 with TRBJ1-5; TRBD1 might be the D (5 bases). The ends were cut back, 1 base at V and 6 bases at J, with 16 bases in the middle. The CDR3 has 16 residues. Germline V gives CDR1 SEHNR, CDR2 FQNEAQ (reference sequence). The CDR3 bases are TGTGCCAGCAGCTTAGGAACCGGGGGGTCCAGTCAGCCCCAGCATTTT. Its protein is CASSLGTGGSSQPQHF.

As to this clone: The same CDR3 can be traced to other DNA sequences in this sample. V is TRBV5-1 and J is TRBJ2-5; 11 bases map to TRBD2. Germline-derived CDR1 and CDR2 are SGHRS and YFSETQ. Germline trimming cut 2 bases from V and 5 bases from J; bases unmatched to any gene: 2. The CDR3 sequence is 14 residues long. The CDR3 loop is CASSFSGGEETQYF. Here the CDR3 DNA reads TGCGCCAGCAGCTTTAGCGGGGGGGAGGAGACCCAGTACTTC.

This chain connects TRBV19 to TRBJ1-2; a weak D match, TRBD1 (5 bases). This CDR3 has 15 residues. Germline V lookup: CDR1 LNHDA, CDR2 SQIVND (reference sequence). V lost 4 bases and J 3 bases, leaving 15 bases between the germline ends. CDR3 nucleotide sequence: TGTGCCAGTAGTACGCCGGGGGGTGCGGACTATGGCTACACCTTC. Translation gives CASSTPGGADYGYTF.

The chain carries TRBV19 and TRBJ1-3; 11 bases map to TRBD1. The germline gives CDR1 LNHDA, CDR2 SQIVND (reference sequence). The V and J ends lost 10 bases and 4 bases, in that order; junction bases with no gene match: 21. This CDR3 is built from 19 residues. The CDR3 coding sequence is TGTGCCATCCCTTTGGGGGCCCCCGGACAGGGGGCGCCCGGAAACACCATATATTTT. Protein sequence: CAIPLGAPGQGAPGNTIYF.

This clone was counted a few times. The chain combines TRBV19 with TRBJ2-5, with D tentatively TRBD1 (5 bases). Germline CDR1 is LNHDA and CDR2 is SQIVND (reference sequence). The CDR3 consists of 14 residues. The V and J ends lost 0 bases and 10 bases respectively, with 15 bases between them. The CDR3 coding sequence is TGTGCCAGTAGTATAGAGAAGGGCTCCAGGGTCCAGTACTTC. Translated, it gives CASSIEKGSRVQYF.